This TCR beta chain was documented in a study of blood T cells in healthy people across ages. The use of a sample-barcoded 5' primer and a J-beta primer mix characterized a second PCR of roughly 6 to 11 cycles. One entry per CDR3 protein, called by TCRdb with MiXCR from the 5' RACE reads. The repertoire holds approximately 690,000 distinct CDR3 sequences, over 40% seen once, with 30% in the top ten. In its sample, this clonotype was seen a few times. The V and J ends lost 6 bases and 2 bases, in that order; junction bases with no gene match: 6. The CDR3 has 15 amino acids. CDR1 and CDR2 (germline): MNHEY, SVGEGT.

This chain connects TRBV6-2 or TRBV6-3 to TRBJ2-5; 10 nucleotides match TRBD2. This TCR was sampled from a man aged 80 or over in good health. Material for sequencing was blood. The CDR3, as DNA: TGTGCCAGCAGCCTAGCGGGGGTAAGGCAAGAGACCCAGTACTTC. Its translation is CASSLAGVRQETQYF.